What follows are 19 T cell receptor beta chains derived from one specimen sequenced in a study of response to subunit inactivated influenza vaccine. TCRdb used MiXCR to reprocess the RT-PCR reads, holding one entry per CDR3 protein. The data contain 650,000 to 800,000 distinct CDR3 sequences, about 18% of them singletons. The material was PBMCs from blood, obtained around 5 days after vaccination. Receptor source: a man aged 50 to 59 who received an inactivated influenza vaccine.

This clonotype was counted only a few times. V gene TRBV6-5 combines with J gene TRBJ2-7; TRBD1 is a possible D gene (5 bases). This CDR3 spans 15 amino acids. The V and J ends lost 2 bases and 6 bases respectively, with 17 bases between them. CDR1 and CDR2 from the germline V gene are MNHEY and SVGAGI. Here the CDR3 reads CASSYRQGRIGEQYF. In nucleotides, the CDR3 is TGTGCCAGCAGTTACAGGCAGGGAAGGATCGGCGAGCAGTACTTC.

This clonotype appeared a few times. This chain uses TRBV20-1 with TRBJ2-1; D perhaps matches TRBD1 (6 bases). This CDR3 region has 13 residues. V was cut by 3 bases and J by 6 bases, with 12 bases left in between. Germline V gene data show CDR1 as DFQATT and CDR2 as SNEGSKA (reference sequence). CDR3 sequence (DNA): TGCAGTGCTAGCCGAGGACAGACCAATGAGCAGTTCTTC. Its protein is CSASRGQTNEQFF.

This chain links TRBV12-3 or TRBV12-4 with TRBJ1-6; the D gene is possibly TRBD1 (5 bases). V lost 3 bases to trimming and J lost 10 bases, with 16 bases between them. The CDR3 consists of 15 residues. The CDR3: CASSFGRARFSPLHF. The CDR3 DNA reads TGTGCCAGCAGTTTTGGCAGGGCGAGATTCTCACCCCTCCACTTT.

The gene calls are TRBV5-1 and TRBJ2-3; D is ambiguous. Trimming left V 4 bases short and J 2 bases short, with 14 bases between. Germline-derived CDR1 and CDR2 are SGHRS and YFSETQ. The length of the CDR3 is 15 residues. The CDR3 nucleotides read TGCGCCAGCAGCCCTAACAGATTTCTCACAGATACGCAGTATTTT. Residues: CASSPNRFLTDTQYF.

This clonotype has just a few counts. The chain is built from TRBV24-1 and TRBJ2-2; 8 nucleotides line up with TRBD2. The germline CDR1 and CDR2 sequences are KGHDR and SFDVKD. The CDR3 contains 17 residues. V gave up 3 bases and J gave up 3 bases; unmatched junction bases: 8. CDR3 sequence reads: CATSDDTGTRDTGELFF. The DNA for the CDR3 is TGTGCCACCAGTGATGACACCGGGACTAGGGACACCGGGGAGCTGTTTTTT.

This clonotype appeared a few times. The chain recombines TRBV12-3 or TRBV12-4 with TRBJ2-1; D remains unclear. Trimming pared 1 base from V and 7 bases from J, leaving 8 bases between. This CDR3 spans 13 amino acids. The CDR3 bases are TGTGCCAGCAGTTTAGGGGGAAAGAATGAGCAGTTCTTC. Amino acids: CASSLGGKNEQFF.

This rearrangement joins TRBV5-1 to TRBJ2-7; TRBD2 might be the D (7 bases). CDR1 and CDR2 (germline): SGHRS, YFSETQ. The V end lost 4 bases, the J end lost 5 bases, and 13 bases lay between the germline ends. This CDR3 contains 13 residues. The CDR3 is CASSARGGDEQYF. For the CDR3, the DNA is TGCGCCAGCAGCGCGAGGGGGGGAGACGAGCAGTACTTC.

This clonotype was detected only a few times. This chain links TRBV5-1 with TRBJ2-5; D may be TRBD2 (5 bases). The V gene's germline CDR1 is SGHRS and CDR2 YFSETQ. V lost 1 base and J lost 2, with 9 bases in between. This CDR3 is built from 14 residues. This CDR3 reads CASSLRTSQETQYF. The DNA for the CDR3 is TGCGCCAGCAGCTTGCGGACTTCACAAGAGACCCAGTACTTC.

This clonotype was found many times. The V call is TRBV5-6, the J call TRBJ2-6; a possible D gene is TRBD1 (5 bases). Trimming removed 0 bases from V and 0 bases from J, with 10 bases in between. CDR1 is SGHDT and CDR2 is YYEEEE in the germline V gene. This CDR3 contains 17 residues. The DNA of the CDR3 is TGTGCCAGCAGCTTGGCAGGGATCAGCTCTGGGGCCAACGTCCTGACTTTC. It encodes CASSLAGISSGANVLTF.

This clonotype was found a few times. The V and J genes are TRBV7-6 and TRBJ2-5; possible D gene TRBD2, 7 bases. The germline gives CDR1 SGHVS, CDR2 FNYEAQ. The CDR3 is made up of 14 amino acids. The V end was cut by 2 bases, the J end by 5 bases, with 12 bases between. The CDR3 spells CASSLWGGQETQYF. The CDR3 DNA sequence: TGTGCCAGCAGCTTATGGGGGGGGCAGGAGACCCAGTACTTC.

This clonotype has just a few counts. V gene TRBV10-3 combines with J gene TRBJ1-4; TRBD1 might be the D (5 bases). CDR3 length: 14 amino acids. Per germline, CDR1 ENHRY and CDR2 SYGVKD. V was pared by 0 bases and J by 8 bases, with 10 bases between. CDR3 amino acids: CAISESQEGEKLFF. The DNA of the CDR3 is TGTGCCATCAGTGAGTCCCAGGAGGGGGAAAAACTGTTTTTT.

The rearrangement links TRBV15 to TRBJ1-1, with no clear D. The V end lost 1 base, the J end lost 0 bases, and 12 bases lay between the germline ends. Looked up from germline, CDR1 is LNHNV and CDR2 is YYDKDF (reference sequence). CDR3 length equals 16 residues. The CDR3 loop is CATSRGGRSVNTEAFF. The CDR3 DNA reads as TGTGCCACCAGCAGAGGCGGACGGAGCGTGAACACTGAAGCTTTCTTT.

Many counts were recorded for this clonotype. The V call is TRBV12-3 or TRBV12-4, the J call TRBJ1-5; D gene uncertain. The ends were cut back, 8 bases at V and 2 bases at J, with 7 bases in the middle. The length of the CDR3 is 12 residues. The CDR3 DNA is TGTGCCAGCGCAAACGGCAATCAGCCCCAGCATTTT. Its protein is CASANGNQPQHF.

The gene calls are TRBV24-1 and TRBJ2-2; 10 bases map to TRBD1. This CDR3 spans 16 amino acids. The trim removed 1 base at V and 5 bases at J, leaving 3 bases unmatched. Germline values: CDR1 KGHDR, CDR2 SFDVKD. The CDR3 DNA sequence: TGTGCCACCAGTGATTTACCGGGACAGGGGACCGGGGAGCTGTTTTTT. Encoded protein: CATSDLPGQGTGELFF.

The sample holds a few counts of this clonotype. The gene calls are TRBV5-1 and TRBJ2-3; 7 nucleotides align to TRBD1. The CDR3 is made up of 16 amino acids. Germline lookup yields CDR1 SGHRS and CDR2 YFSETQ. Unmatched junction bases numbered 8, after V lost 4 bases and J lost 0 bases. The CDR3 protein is CASSQGQLSSTDTQYF. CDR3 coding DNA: TGCGCCAGCAGCCAGGGACAGTTATCTAGCACAGATACGCAGTATTTT.

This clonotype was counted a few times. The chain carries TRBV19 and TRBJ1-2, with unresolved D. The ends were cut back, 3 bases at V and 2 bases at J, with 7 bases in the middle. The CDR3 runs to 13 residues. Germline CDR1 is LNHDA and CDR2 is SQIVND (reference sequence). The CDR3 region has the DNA TGTGCCAGTAGTATGGGGAGGAACTATGGCTACACCTTC. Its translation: CASSMGRNYGYTF.

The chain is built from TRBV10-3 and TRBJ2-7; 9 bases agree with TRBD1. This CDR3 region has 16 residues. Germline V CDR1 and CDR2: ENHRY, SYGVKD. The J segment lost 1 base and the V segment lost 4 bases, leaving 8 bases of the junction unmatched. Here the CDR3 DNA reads TGTGCCATCAGTGGTGAGGAACAGGGGGCTTCCTACGAGCAGTACTTC. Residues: CAISGEEQGASYEQYF.

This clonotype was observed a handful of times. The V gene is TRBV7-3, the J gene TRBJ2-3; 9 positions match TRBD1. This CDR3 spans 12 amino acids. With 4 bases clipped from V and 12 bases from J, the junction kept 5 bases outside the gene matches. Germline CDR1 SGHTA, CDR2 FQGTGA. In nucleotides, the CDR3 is TGTGCCAGCAGCTCTCCGGGACAGGGTCAGTATTTT. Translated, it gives CASSSPGQGQYF.

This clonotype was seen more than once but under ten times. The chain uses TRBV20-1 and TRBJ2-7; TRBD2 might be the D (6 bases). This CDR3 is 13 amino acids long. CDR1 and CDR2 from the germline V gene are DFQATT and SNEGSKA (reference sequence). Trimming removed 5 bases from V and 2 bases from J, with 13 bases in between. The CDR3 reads CSALSGFAYEQYF. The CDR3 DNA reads TGCAGTGCTCTGAGCGGGTTCGCCTACGAGCAGTACTTC.